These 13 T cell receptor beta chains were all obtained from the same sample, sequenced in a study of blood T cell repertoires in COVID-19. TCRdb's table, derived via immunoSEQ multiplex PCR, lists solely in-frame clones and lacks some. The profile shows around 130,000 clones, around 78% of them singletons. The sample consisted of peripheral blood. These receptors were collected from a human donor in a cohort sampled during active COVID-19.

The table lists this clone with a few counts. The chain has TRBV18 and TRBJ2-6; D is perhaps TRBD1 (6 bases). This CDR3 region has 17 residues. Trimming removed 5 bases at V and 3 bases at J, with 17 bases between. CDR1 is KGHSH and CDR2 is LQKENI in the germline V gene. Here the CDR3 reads CASSGPLRGDGANVLTF. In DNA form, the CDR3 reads TGTGCCAGCTCAGGACCGCTCAGGGGAGATGGGGCCAACGTCCTGACTTTC. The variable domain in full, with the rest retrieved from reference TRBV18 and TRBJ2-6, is NAGVMQNPRHLVRRRGQEARLRCSPMKGHSHVYWYRQLPEEGLKFMVYLQKENIIDESGMPKERFSAEFPKEGPSILRIQQVVRGDSAAYFCASSGPLRGDGANVLTFGAGSRLTVL.

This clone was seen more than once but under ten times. The CDR3 sequence: CASSLDWQVGGYTF. For the CDR3, the DNA is TGTGCCAGCAGCTTAGATTGGCAGGTCGGTGGCTACACCTTC. The V gene is TRBV11-2, the J gene TRBJ1-2, with no clear D. Germline V gene sequence: CDR1 SGHAT, CDR2 FQNNGV. The ends were cut back, 0 bases at V and 7 bases at J, with 12 bases in the middle. The CDR3 consists of 14 residues.

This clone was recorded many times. The CDR3 coding sequence is TGTGCCAGCAGCTTAGAGGGACTAGCGGGGGGATCCTACAATGAGCAGTTCTTC. This gives the protein CASSLEGLAGGSYNEQFF. The chain recombines TRBV11-2 with TRBJ2-1; 15 bases line up with TRBD2. V was clipped by 0 bases and J by 1 base; unmatched bases: 1. The germline CDR1 and CDR2 sequences are SGHAT and FQNNGV. CDR3 size: 18 residues. The full variable domain, completed using reference TRBV11-2 and TRBJ2-1, is EAGVAQSPRYKIIEKRQSVAFWCNPISGHATLYWYQQILGQGPKLLIQFQNNGVVDDSQLPKDRFSAERLKGVDSTLKIQPAKLEDSAVYLCASSLEGLAGGSYNEQFFGPGTRLTVL.

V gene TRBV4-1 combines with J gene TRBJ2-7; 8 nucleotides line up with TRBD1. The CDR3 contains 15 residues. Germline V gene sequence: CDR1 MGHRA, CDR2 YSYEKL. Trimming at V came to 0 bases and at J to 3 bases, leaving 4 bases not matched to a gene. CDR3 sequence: CASSQEPGQVYEQYF. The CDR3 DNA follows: TGCGCCAGCAGCCAAGAGCCGGGACAGGTCTACGAGCAGTACTTC.

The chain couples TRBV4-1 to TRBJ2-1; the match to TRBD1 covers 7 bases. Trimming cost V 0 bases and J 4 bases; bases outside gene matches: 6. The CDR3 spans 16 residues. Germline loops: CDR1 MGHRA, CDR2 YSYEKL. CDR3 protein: CASSQDWGQTYNEQFF. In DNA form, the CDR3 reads TGCGCCAGCAGCCAAGATTGGGGACAGACGTACAATGAGCAGTTCTTC.

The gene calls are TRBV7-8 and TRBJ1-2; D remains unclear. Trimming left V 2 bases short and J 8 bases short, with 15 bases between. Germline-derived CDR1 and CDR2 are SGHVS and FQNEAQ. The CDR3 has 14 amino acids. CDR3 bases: TGTGCCAGCAGCTTATCGCCCGAGGCGTGGGGCTACACCTTC. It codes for CASSLSPEAWGYTF.

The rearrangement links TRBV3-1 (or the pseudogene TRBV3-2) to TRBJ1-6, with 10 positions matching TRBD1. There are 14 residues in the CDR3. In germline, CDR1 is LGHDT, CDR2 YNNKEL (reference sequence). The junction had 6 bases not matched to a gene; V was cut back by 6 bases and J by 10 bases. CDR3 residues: CASRTGTGESPLHF. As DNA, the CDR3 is TGTGCCAGCAGGACCGGGACAGGGGAGTCACCCCTCCACTTT.

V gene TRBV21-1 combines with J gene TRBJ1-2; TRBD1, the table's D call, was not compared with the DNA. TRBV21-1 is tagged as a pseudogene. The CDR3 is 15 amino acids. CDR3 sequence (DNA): TGTGCCAGCAGCAAACCCGGGACAGGGAACTATGGCTACACCTTC. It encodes CASSKPGTGNYGYTF.

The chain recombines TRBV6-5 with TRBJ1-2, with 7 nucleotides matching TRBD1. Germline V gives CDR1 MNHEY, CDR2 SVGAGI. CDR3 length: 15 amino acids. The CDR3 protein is CASRLFQGVFYGYTF. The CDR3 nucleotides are TGTGCTTCGCGCCTTTTCCAGGGGGTCTTCTATGGCTACACCTTC.

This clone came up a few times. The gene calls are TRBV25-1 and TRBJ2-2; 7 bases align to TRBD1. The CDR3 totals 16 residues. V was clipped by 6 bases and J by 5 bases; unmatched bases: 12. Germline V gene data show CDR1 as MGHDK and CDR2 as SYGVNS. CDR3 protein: CASRAPGRGRTGELFF. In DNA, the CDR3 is TGTGCCAGCAGAGCCCCGGGTAGGGGGCGGACCGGGGAGCTGTTTTTT.

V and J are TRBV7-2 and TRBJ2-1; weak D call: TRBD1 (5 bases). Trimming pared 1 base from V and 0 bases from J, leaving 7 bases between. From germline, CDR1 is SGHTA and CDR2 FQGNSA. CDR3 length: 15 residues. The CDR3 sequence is CASSLGRGSYNEQFF. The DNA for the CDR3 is TGTGCCAGCAGCTTAGGTAGGGGCTCCTACAATGAGCAGTTCTTC.

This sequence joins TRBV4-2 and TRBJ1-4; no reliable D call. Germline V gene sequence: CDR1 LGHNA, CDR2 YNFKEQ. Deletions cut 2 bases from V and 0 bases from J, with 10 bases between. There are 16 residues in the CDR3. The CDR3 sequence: CASSQQVYATNEKLFF. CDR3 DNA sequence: TGTGCCAGCAGCCAACAGGTATACGCAACTAATGAAAAACTGTTTTTT.

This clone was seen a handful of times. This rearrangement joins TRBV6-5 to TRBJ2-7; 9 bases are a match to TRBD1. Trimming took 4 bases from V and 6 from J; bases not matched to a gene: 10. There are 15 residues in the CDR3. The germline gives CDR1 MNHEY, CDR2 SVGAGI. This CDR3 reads CASSLTGTGYSEQYF. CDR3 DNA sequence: TGTGCCAGCAGTTTAACCGGGACAGGGTATTCCGAGCAGTACTTC.